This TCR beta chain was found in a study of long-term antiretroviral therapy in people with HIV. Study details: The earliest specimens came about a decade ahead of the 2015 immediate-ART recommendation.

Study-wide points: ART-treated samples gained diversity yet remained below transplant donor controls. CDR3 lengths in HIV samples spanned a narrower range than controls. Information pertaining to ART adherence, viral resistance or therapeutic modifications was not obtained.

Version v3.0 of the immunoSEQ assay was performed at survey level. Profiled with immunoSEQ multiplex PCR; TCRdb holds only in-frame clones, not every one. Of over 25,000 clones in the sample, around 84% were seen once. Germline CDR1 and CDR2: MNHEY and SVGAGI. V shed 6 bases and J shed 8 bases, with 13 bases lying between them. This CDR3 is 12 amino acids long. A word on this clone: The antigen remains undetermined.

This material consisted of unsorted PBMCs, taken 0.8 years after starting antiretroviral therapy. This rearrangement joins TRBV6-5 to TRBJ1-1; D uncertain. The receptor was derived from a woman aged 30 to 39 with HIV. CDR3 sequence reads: CASRTSTGEAFF. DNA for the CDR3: TGTGCCAGCAGAACCTCGACCGGGGAAGCTTTCTTT.